These T cell receptor beta chains were read from a single sample in a study of T cell responses to AZD1222 COVID-19 vaccine. Profiling relied on immunoSEQ multiplex PCR, and the TCRdb table lists in-frame clones only, not all of them. The table has just under 100,000 clones, roughly 84% seen once. The specimen comprised peripheral blood, sampled on day 0 of AZD1222 vaccination. All receptors come from an adult in good health. CDR3s include the opening cysteine and the closing phenylalanine or tryptophan.

j_gene: TRBJ1-1
v_gene: TRBV6-5
CDR3aa: CASSYSLNTEAFF

j_gene: TRBJ1-1
v_gene: TRBV6-5
CDR3aa: CASSQETEAFF

j_gene: TRBJ1-5
v_gene: TRBV10-2
CDR3aa: CASSHRGVGNQPQHF

j_gene: TRBJ1-6
v_gene: TRBV11-3
CDR3aa: CASSFSSSPLHF

j_gene: TRBJ1-4
v_gene: TRBV28
CDR3aa: CASLLGRERNEKLFF

j_gene: TRBJ2-7
v_gene: TRBV29-1
CDR3aa: CSVEKAGGRYEQYF

j_gene: TRBJ1-1
v_gene: TRBV11-3
CDR3aa: CASSLGDLGTEAFF

j_gene: TRBJ2-3
v_gene: TRBV19
CDR3aa: CATGTGPYTQYF

j_gene: TRBJ2-7
v_gene: TRBV14
CDR3aa: CASSFDKGYYGEQYF

j_gene: TRBJ1-3
v_gene: TRBV5-4
CDR3aa: CASSLGQGGSGNTIYF

j_gene: TRBJ1-2
v_gene: TRBV30
CDR3aa: CASPGADWGYTF

j_gene: TRBJ1-1
v_gene: TRBV6-1
CDR3aa: CASSERAGEDEAFF

j_gene: TRBJ2-2
v_gene: TRBV10-3
CDR3aa: CAIRRGDSWTGELFF

j_gene: TRBJ1-4
v_gene: TRBV6-5
CDR3aa: CASSSGRIFEKLFF

j_gene: TRBJ1-6
v_gene: TRBV6-5
CDR3aa: CASSYLFGSNNSPLHF

j_gene: TRBJ1-1
v_gene: TRBV21-1
CDR3aa: CASSSTIRQGTEAFF

j_gene: TRBJ1-2
v_gene: TRBV20-1
CDR3aa: CSGMGFSGYTF

j_gene: TRBJ2-3
v_gene: TRBV11-2
CDR3aa: CASSRGLAGSTDTQYF

j_gene: TRBJ1-6
v_gene: TRBV19
CDR3aa: CASSIQQANSPLHF

j_gene: TRBJ1-2
v_gene: TRBV30
CDR3aa: CAWSVPTGGYGYTF

j_gene: TRBJ1-2
v_gene: TRBV6-5
CDR3aa: CASSLDYYGYTF

j_gene: TRBJ1-2
v_gene: TRBV15
CDR3aa: CATSRGGRVMDGYTF